The 13 T cell receptor beta chains below were found in one sample sequenced in a study of T cells after yellow fever vaccination. TCRdb re-called the 5' RACE reads through MiXCR, storing one row per CDR3 protein. The data hold approximately 85,000 distinct CDR3 sequences, with about an eighth observed a single time. The sample was CD8+ T cells not binding an NS4B(214-222) dextramer, sorted from PBMCs, taken roughly 23 days after the first yellow fever vaccination. The receptors were gathered from a man aged 18 to 29 who received the YFV17D yellow fever vaccine.

At least ten counts were recorded for this clonotype. The chain carries TRBV6-4 and TRBJ2-3, with a weak D call TRBD2 (6 bases). Trimming cost V 3 bases and J 6 bases, with 13 bases left between them. The V gene's germline CDR1 is MRHNA and CDR2 SNTAGT. The CDR3 runs 14 residues. CDR3 loop: CASSEARGMDTQYF. In DNA, the CDR3 is TGTGCCAGCAGTGAGGCCCGGGGGATGGATACGCAGTATTTT.

V usage is TRBV27 and J usage is TRBJ1-2, with D possibly being TRBD1 (6 bases). Trimming took off 4 bases at V and 0 bases at J, with 12 bases between the two ends. The CDR3 has 15 amino acids. Germline V gene sequence: CDR1 MNHEY, CDR2 SMNVEV (reference sequence). CDR3 nucleotides: TGTGCCAGCAGTTACAGGGTGCAAGCTAACTATGGCTACACCTTC. It is translated as CASSYRVQANYGYTF.

Only a few counts were recorded for this clonotype. This rearrangement joins TRBV6-5 to TRBJ2-1; 11 nucleotides agree with TRBD2. The CDR3 extends over 14 amino acids. V shed 6 bases and J 10 bases; nucleotides not matched to a gene: 8. Germline V gene data show CDR1 as MNHEY and CDR2 as SVGAGI. This CDR3 reads CASSPTSGGREQFF. Here the CDR3 DNA reads TGTGCCAGCAGCCCAACTAGCGGGGGCCGGGAGCAGTTCTTC.

This clonotype was counted a few times. CDR3 loop: CASSQEKNTEAFF. The CDR3 DNA is TGTGCCAGCAGCCAAGAAAAGAACACTGAAGCTTTCTTT. The gene calls are TRBV4-2 and TRBJ1-1; D is unresolved. From germline, CDR1 is LGHNA and CDR2 YNFKEQ. The ends were cut back, 0 bases at V and 1 base at J, with 3 bases in the middle. The CDR3 sequence is 13 residues long.

This clonotype has more than one count but fewer than ten. V gene TRBV7-2 combines with J gene TRBJ2-7; 9 positions agree with TRBD1. The CDR3 sequence is 15 residues long. Germline lookup yields CDR1 SGHTA and CDR2 FQGNSA. V dropped 5 bases and J dropped 5; count of bases not matched to a gene: 10. The CDR3 sequence is CASSPGTGFSNEQYV. The CDR3 DNA follows: TGTGCCAGCAGCCCCGGGACAGGGTTCAGTAACGAGCAGTACGTC.

This clonotype was recorded a few times. This rearrangement joins TRBV5-1 to TRBJ2-7; 9 bases agree with TRBD1. The junction had 17 bases not matched to a gene; V was cut back by 4 bases and J by 9 bases. The CDR3 has 16 residues. Germline assignment: CDR1 SGHRS and CDR2 YFSETQ. Here the CDR3 reads CASSLAGTGTSLGQYF. The CDR3 nucleotides are TGCGCCAGCAGCCTGGCGGGGACAGGGACTTCATTGGGGCAGTACTTC.

This clonotype was observed a few times. V and J are TRBV12-3 or TRBV12-4 and TRBJ1-2, with unresolved D. Trimming pared 2 bases from V and 4 bases from J, leaving 14 bases between. The length of the CDR3 is 15 residues. CDR3 sequence: CASSLYGLDFYGYTF. CDR3 sequence (DNA): TGTGCCAGCAGTTTATACGGACTCGATTTCTATGGCTACACCTTC.

This clonotype was detected only a few times. The chain carries TRBV6-5 and TRBJ1-5; maybe TRBD1 (6 bases). The CDR3 covers 13 residues. V was shortened by 4 bases and J by 6 bases, with 10 bases between the two germline ends. The germline V gene has CDR1 MNHEY and CDR2 SVGAGI. The CDR3 reads CASSSTGPQPQHF. The CDR3 DNA is TGTGCCAGCAGTTCGACAGGTCCTCAGCCCCAGCATTTT.

CDR3 residues: CAIERGQGAEEQYF. CDR3 DNA: TGTGCCATCGAAAGGGGCCAGGGGGCTGAGGAGCAGTACTTC. V is TRBV10-3 and J is TRBJ2-7; 8 nucleotides agree with TRBD1. V lost 8 bases, J lost 7 bases, and 13 bases stayed unmatched. There are 14 residues in the CDR3. Germline CDR1 reads ENHRY; CDR2 reads SYGVKD.

V and J are TRBV3-1 and TRBJ1-1; D is unresolved. The V gene's germline CDR1 is LGHDT and CDR2 YNNKEL (reference sequence). V gave up 5 bases and J gave up 6 bases, with 16 bases separating them. The CDR3 runs to 14 residues. CDR3 amino acids: CASSSYHQTSEAFF. For the CDR3, the DNA is TGTGCCAGCAGCTCCTACCACCAGACGTCTGAAGCTTTCTTT.

The gene calls are TRBV10-3 and TRBJ1-1; 9 positions match TRBD1. J was trimmed by 4 bases and V by 5 bases; bases with no gene match: 2. CDR3 length equals 13 residues. Germline V CDR1 and CDR2: ENHRY, SYGVKD. CDR3 amino acids: CAISSDRGTEAFF. CDR3 bases: TGTGCCATCAGTTCGGACAGGGGCACTGAAGCTTTCTTT.

This clonotype appeared a few times. The J gene is TRBJ1-5, the V gene TRBV27; D gene unclear. Germline V gives CDR1 MNHEY, CDR2 SMNVEV (reference sequence). The V gene lost 4 bases and the J gene lost 10 bases, with 11 bases spanning the gap. This CDR3 is 12 amino acids long. This chain's CDR3 is CASSYAWGPQHF. The DNA of the CDR3 is TGTGCCAGCAGTTACGCGTGGGGTCCCCAGCATTTT.

This clonotype was recorded a few times. The V and J genes are TRBV2 and TRBJ2-7; TRBD1 matches at 8 bases. Germline CDR1 reads SNHLY; CDR2 reads FYNNEI. The CDR3 loop spans 14 amino acids. Losses at the gene ends were 8 bases for V and 5 bases for J; bases not matched to a gene: 11. The CDR3 loop reads CASDKGQGVNEQYV. CDR3 in DNA: TGTGCCAGCGATAAAGGACAGGGCGTAAACGAGCAGTACGTC.